This T cell receptor (beta chain) was retrieved from a study of blood T cell repertoires in COVID-19. Adults between roughly 18 and 90 years of age took part from under 30 US areas. Trimming removed 5 bases at V and 2 bases at J, with 19 bases between. The CDR3 is 17 amino acids. In germline, CDR1 is MDHEN, CDR2 SYDVKM. The data were produced by immunoSEQ multiplex PCR, yet TCRdb's version contains in-frame clones alone and is incomplete. Of roughly 250,000 clones in the sample, roughly 90% are singletons; the top ten hold about 2.5%. This sequence joins TRBV28 and TRBJ1-5; tentative D call: TRBD1 (6 bases). This TCR was recovered from a woman in her thirties or forties with acute COVID-19. The specimen was PBMCs or T cells enriched from blood (not recorded which). CDR3 protein: CASSSFPGASGNQPQHF. The CDR3 bases are TGTGCCAGCAGTAGCTTCCCAGGGGCATCCGGCAATCAGCCCCAGCATTTT.